These 9 T cell receptor beta chains share one sample of origin, sequenced in a study of OX40 agonist ivuxolimab in advanced cancers. Repertoires were generated with immunoSEQ multiplex PCR, while TCRdb's copy carries only in-frame clones and drops some. Of tens of thousands of clones in the sample, 92% were seen once. The sequenced sample was CD4+ or CD8+ T cells sorted from blood, obtained in a trial of the OX40 agonist ivuxolimab. The receptors were sampled from an adult with an advanced solid tumor such as melanoma, head and neck, liver or kidney cancer.

The CDR3: CASSSPGAGTWKPQHF. The CDR3 DNA is TGTGCCAGTAGTAGCCCGGGAGCCGGGACTTGGAAGCCCCAGCATTTT. The J gene is TRBJ1-5, the V gene TRBV19; perhaps TRBD1 as D (5 bases). The CDR3 has 16 amino acids. The germline V and J ends were trimmed by 4 bases and 8 bases, with 21 bases remaining between them. Per the germline V gene, CDR1 is LNHDA and CDR2 is SQIVND (reference sequence).

DNA for the CDR3: TGCGCCAGCAGCCTGGTGGGTGCTTACAATGAGCAGTTCTTC. Amino acids: CASSLVGAYNEQFF. This sequence joins TRBV5-1 and TRBJ2-1; no reliable D call. Germline V gene sequence: CDR1 SGHRS, CDR2 YFSETQ. CDR3 length equals 14 residues. V was trimmed by 4 bases and J by 4 bases, leaving 12 bases between them.

V and J are TRBV6-5 and TRBJ2-1, with D tentatively TRBD1 or TRBD2 (5 bases each). V shed 5 bases and J shed 5 bases, with 16 bases lying between them. The CDR3 consists of 15 residues. CDR1 MNHEY and CDR2 SVGAGI come from the germline V gene. CDR3 in amino acids: CASSRTGTYDNEQFF. CDR3 nucleotides: TGTGCCAGCAGTCGAACCGGGACCTACGACAATGAGCAGTTCTTC.

This clone was detected only once. V and J are TRBV30 and TRBJ2-1; D is uncertain. With 2 bases removed from V and 12 bases from J, the gap between germline ends came to 17 bases. The CDR3 sequence is 13 residues long. Germline V gene sequence: CDR1 GTSNPN, CDR2 SVGIG (reference sequence). CDR3 DNA sequence: TGTGCCTGGAGTCCCGGGTACGCTAACTCGCAGTTCTTC. This encodes CAWSPGYANSQFF. Full variable domain (rest looked up from reference TRBV30 and TRBJ2-1): SQTIHQWPATLVQPVGSPLSLECTVEGTSNPNLYWYRQAAGRGLQLLFYSVGIGQISSEVPQNLSASRPQDRQFILSSKKLLLSDSGFYLCAWSPGYANSQFFGPGTRLTVL.

This chain uses TRBV18 with TRBJ1-1; a weak D match, TRBD1 (5 bases). This CDR3 has 17 residues. Germline-derived CDR1 and CDR2 are KGHSH and LQKENI. Trimming removed 3 bases from V and 0 bases from J, with 17 bases in between. The CDR3 nucleotides are TGTGCCAGCTCACCGTGGCCCCCCGACAGCATGAACACTGAAGCTTTCTTT. As protein: CASSPWPPDSMNTEAFF.

This chain joins TRBV4-3 and TRBJ2-1, with D unresolved. The length of the CDR3 is 12 residues. Germline V gives CDR1 LGHNA, CDR2 YSLEER. Trimming removed 1 base from V and 10 bases from J, with 8 bases in between. This CDR3 is CASSQVFGEQFF. The DNA of the CDR3 is TGCGCCAGCAGCCAAGTATTCGGCGAGCAGTTCTTC.

This chain connects TRBV4-3 to TRBJ2-7; 10 positions match TRBD1. This CDR3 spans 15 amino acids. The V gene end was trimmed by 0 bases and the J gene end by 3 bases; junction bases not matched to a gene: 2. Germline CDR1 is LGHNA and CDR2 is YSLEER. The CDR3 DNA sequence: TGCGCCAGCAGCCAAGATTGGACAGGGGGCTACGAGCAGTACTTC. Encoded protein: CASSQDWTGGYEQYF.

The chain couples TRBV2 to TRBJ2-1; 15 nucleotides agree with TRBD2. Germline-derived CDR1 and CDR2 are SNHLY and FYNNEI. J gave up 7 bases and V 6 bases, and 4 bases lay outside the gene matches. This CDR3 contains 15 residues. CDR3 sequence (DNA): TGTGCCAGCAGAGGGACTAGCGGGAGGTGGAATGAGCAGTTCTTC. It codes for CASRGTSGRWNEQFF.

This chain links TRBV9 with TRBJ1-3; no clear D. The CDR3 loop spans 15 amino acids. The germline V gene encodes CDR1 SGDLS and CDR2 YYNGEE. The V end lost 2 bases, the J end lost 4 bases, and 13 bases lay between the germline ends. The CDR3 here is CASSVVGQAGNTIYF. The CDR3 region has the DNA TGTGCCAGCAGCGTCGTCGGTCAGGCCGGAAACACCATATATTTT.